The rows below give T cell receptor beta chains drawn from one sample of a study of T cells in localized non-small cell lung cancer. Clones were read by immunoSEQ multiplex PCR, and TCRdb kept only the in-frame ones, dropping some. The table has roughly 21,000 clones, nearly 90% seen once. The sequencing here drew on peripheral blood mononuclear cells, taken before any cancer treatment. The receptors were sampled from a male donor at least 60 years old with stage II lung adenocarcinoma. Both conserved end residues are part of each CDR3.

V gene	J gene	CDR3 length	CDR3 protein
TRBV4-1	TRBJ1-2	14	CASSLWAGLAGYTF
TRBV4-1	TRBJ2-5	15	CASSQGTQYQETQYF
TRBV28	TRBJ1-5	14	CASNAKTGLRPQHF
TRBV5-4	TRBJ2-1	16	CASTSGTGSSYNEQFF
TRBV5-1	TRBJ2-5	13	CASSLEGGETQYF
TRBV11-2	TRBJ1-1	15	CASSLDPQMNTEAFF
TRBV18	TRBJ2-7	13	CASSPRNRDEQYF
TRBV5-4	TRBJ2-1	15	CASSLELAGINEQFF
TRBV6-1	TRBJ1-4	15	CASIATRQGGEKLFF
TRBV6-5	TRBJ1-2	13	CASSHDRVAPPTF
TRBV9	TRBJ2-7	15	CASSVGPDLSYEQYF
TRBV4-1	TRBJ2-3	13	CASSQDRGDTQYF
TRBV14	TRBJ1-1	15	CASSQWGRMNTEAFF
TRBV28	TRBJ2-5	15	CASSPAGQGKETQYF
TRBV2	TRBJ1-5	13	CASRADSNQPQHF
TRBV11-2	TRBJ2-5	13	CASSIGRGETQYF
TRBV5-6	TRBJ2-7	15	CASSSLIGKWYEQYF
TRBV12-5	TRBJ2-5	16	CASGSGPGQGQETQYF
TRBV7-8	TRBJ1-1	15	CASSLRGGLNTEAFF
TRBV6-5	TRBJ1-5	15	CASSYSNRGNQPQHF
TRBV29-1	TRBJ2-7	12	CSVRPGGYEQYF
TRBV28	TRBJ2-7	17	CASSLWRGTSSTYEQYF
TRBV25-1	TRBJ1-1	15	CASTPLKGMNTEAFF
TRBV5-4	TRBJ2-1	13	CASKYSGSDNQFF
TRBV6-9	TRBJ1-2	13	CASSYSPSYGYTF
TRBV7-2	TRBJ2-4	15	CASSLGLADKNIQYF
TRBV28	TRBJ1-5	14	CASRSGQGDQPQHF
TRBV5-4	TRBJ1-5	13	CASSVGGELPQHF
TRBV28	TRBJ2-1	15	CASVQLAGGPREQFF
TRBV28	TRBJ2-1	16	CASSFSRLTAHNEQFF
TRBV5-8	TRBJ1-2	15	CASSLGEDRDYGYTF
TRBV18	TRBJ1-1	13	CASSPGGFTEAFF
TRBV5-5	TRBJ2-1	16	CASSDGRDSLGNEQFF
TRBV27	TRBJ2-3	16	CASSLRVGREVDTQYF
TRBV7-9	TRBJ2-1	14	CASTGAGDRDEQFF
TRBV28	TRBJ1-5	14	CASSLGISNQLQHF
TRBV12-5	TRBJ1-4	18	CASGLGDRKRATNEKLFF
TRBV6-5	TRBJ1-5	15	CASSQGPFFNQPQHF
TRBV19	TRBJ1-2	13	CASSIRQPYGYTF
TRBV19	TRBJ2-7	17	CASSLKRASGSSYEQYF
TRBV2	TRBJ2-6	16	CASRDRAGSGANVLTF
TRBV19	TRBJ2-2	15	CASSIGTGGAGELFF
TRBV18	TRBJ2-2	12	CASSLDTGELFF
TRBV28	-	15	CASSHTSGIRYEQYF
TRBV18	TRBJ2-2	17	CASSPTGRAKNTGELFF